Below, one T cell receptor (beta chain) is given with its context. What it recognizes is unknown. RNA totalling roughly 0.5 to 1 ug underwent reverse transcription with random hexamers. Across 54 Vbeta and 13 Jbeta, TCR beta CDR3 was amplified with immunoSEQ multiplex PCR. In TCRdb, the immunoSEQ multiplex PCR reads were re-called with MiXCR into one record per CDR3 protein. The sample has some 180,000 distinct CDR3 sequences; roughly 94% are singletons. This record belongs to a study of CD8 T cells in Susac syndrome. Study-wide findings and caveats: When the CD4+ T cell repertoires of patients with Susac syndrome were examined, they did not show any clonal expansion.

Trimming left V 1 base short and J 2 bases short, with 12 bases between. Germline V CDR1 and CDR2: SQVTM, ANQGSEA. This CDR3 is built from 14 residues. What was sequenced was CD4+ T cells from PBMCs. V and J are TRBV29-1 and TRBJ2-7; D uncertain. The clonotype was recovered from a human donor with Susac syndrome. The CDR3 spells CSVEAETPPYEQYF. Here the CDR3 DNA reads TGCAGCGTTGAAGCCGAGACACCTCCCTACGAGCAGTACTTC.